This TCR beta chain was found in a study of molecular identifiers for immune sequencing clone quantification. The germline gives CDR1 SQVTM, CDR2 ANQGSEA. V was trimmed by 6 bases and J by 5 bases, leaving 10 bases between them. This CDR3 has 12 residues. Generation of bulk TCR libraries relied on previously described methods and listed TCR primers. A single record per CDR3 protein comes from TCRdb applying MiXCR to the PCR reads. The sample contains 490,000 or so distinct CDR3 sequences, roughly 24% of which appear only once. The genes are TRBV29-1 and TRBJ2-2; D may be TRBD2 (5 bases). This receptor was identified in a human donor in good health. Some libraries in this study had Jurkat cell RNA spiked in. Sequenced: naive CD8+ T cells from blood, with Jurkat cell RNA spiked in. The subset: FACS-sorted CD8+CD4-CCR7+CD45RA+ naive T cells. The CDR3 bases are TGCAGCGTCCTTCCGGGGACCGGGGAGCTGTTTTTT. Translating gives CSVLPGTGELFF.